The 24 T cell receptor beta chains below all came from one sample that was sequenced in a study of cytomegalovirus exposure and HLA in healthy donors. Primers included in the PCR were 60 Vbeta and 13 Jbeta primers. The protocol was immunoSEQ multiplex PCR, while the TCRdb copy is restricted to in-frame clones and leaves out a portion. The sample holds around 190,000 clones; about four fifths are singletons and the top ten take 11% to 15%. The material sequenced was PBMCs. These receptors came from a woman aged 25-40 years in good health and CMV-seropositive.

The CDR3 coding sequence is TGTGCCAGCAGCCCTCGGCTGCTAGCGGGAAATCAGACCGGGGAGCTGTTTTTT. Amino acid sequence: CASSPRLLAGNQTGELFF. The rearrangement joins TRBV11-1 to TRBJ2-2; 9 bases are a match to TRBD2. The CDR3 is 18 amino acids. V shed 5 bases and J 5 bases; nucleotides not matched to a gene: 15. Per the germline V gene, CDR1 is SGHAT and CDR2 is FQDESV (reference sequence).

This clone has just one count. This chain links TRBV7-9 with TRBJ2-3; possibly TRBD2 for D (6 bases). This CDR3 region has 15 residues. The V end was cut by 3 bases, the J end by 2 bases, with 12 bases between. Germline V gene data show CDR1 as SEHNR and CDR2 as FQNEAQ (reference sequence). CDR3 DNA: TGTGCCAGCAGCTTTATGGGGGGATACACAGATACGCAGTATTTT. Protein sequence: CASSFMGGYTDTQYF.

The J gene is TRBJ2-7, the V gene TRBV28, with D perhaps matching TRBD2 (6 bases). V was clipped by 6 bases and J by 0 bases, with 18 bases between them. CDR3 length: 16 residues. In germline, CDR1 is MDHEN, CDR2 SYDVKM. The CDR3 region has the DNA TGTGCCAGCAGAGGGGACCGGGACTCTTTCTCCTACGAGCAGTACTTC. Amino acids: CASRGDRDSFSYEQYF. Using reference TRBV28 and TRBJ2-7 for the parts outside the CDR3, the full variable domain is DVKVTQSSRYLVKRTGEKVFLECVQDMDHENMFWYRQDPGLGLRLIYFSYDVKMKEKGDIPEGYSVSREKKERFSLILESASTNQTSMYLCASRGDRDSFSYEQYFGPGTRLTVT.

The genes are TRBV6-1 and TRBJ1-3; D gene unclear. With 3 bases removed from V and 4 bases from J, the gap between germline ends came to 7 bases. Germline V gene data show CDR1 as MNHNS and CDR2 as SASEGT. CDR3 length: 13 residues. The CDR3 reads CASSEAGGNTIYF. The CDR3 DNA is TGTGCCAGCAGTGAGGCGGGGGGAAACACCATATATTTT.

CDR3 loop: CASSSRTGNDEQYF. In DNA form, the CDR3 reads TGTGCCAGCAGTTCACGGACAGGAAACGACGAGCAGTACTTC. V is TRBV28 and J is TRBJ2-7; 7 positions match TRBD1. CDR3 length: 14 amino acids. Germline V gives CDR1 MDHEN, CDR2 SYDVKM. With V trimmed by 4 bases and J by 5 bases, 8 bases remained unmatched.

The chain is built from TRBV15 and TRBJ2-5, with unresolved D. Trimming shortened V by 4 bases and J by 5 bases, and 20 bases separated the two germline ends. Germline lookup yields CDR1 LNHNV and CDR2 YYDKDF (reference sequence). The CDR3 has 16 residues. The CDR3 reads CATSKFSRPNVETQYF. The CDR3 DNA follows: TGTGCCACCAGCAAGTTCTCGAGGCCGAATGTGGAGACCCAGTACTTC. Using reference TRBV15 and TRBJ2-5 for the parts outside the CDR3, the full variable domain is DAMVIQNPRYQVTQFGKPVTLSCSQTLNHNVMYWYQQKSSQAPKLLFHYYDKDFNNEADTPDNFQSRRPNTSFCFLDIRSPGLGDTAMYLCATSKFSRPNVETQYFGPGTRLLVL.

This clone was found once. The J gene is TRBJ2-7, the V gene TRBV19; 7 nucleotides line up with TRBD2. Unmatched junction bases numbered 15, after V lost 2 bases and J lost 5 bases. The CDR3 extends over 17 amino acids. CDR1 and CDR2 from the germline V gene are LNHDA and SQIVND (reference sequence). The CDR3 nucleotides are TGTGCCAGTAGTATAATGGGGGGGGGACCCAGGGTCAACGAGCAGTACTTC. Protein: CASSIMGGGPRVNEQYF.

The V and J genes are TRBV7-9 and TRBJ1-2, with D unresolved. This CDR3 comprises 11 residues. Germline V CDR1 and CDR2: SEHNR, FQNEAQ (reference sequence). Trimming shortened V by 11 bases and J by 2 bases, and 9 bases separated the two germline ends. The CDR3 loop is CACPGNYGYTF. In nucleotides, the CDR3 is TGTGCCTGCCCAGGCAACTATGGCTACACCTTC.

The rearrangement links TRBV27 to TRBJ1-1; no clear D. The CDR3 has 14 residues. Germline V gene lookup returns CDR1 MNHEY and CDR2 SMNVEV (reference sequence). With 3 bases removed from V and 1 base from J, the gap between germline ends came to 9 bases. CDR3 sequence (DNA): TGTGCCAGCAGTTTGTACAGAAGGAACACTGAAGCTTTCTTT. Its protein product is CASSLYRRNTEAFF.

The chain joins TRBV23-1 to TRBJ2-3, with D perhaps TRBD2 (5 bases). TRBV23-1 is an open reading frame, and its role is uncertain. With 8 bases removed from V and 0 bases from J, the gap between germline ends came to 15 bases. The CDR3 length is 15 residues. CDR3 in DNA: TGCGCCAGCCCCTTATATCGAGGGAGCACAGATACGCAGTATTTT. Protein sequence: CASPLYRGSTDTQYF.

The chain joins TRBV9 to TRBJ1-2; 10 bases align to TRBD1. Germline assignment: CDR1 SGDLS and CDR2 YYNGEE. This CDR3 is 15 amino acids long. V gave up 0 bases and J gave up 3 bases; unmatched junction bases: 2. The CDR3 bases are TGTGCCAGCAGCGTAGACGGACAGGGGGACTATGGCTACACCTTC. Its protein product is CASSVDGQGDYGYTF.

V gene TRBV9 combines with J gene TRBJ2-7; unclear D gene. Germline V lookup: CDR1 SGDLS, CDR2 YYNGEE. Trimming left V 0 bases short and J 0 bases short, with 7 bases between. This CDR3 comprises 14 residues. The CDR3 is CASSVGVNSYEQYF. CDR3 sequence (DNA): TGTGCCAGCAGCGTAGGAGTCAACTCCTACGAGCAGTACTTC.

The CDR3 coding sequence is TGTGCCATCAGTGAGTCGACAGGAAGCACAGATACGCAGTATTTT. Its translation: CAISESTGSTDTQYF. The chain has TRBV10-3 and TRBJ2-3; D is perhaps TRBD1 (6 bases). Trimming took 0 bases from V and 0 from J, leaving 7 bases between them. The germline CDR1 and CDR2 sequences are ENHRY and SYGVKD. The CDR3 is 15 amino acids.

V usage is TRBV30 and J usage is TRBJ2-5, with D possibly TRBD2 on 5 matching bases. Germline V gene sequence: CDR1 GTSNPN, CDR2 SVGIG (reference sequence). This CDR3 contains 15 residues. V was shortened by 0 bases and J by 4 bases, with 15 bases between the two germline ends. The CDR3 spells CAWSVPAGMPETQYF. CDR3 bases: TGTGCCTGGAGTGTACCGGCGGGCATGCCAGAGACCCAGTACTTC.

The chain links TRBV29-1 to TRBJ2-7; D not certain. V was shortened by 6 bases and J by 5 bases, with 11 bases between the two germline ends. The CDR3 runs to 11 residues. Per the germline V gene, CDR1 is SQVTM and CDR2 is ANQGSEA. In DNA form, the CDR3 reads TGCAGCGTAGCCAGGCAGCACGAGCAGTACTTC. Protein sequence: CSVARQHEQYF.

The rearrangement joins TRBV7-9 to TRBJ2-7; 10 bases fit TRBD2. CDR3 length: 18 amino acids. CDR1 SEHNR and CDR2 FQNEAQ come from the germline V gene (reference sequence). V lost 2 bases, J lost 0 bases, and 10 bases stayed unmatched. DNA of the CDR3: TGTGCCAGCAGCTTACGGCGTAGCGGGGGGCTAGACTCCTACGAGCAGTACTTC. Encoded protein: CASSLRRSGGLDSYEQYF.

The CDR3 sequence: CASSVRQASSYNSPLHF. Written as DNA, the CDR3 is TGTGCCAGCAGTGTCAGACAGGCCTCCTCCTATAATTCACCCCTCCACTTT. The chain recombines TRBV6-1 with TRBJ1-6, with D tentatively TRBD1 (6 bases). The ends were cut back, 4 bases at V and 0 bases at J, with 13 bases in the middle. The CDR3 contains 17 residues. Germline CDR1 MNHNS, CDR2 SASEGT.

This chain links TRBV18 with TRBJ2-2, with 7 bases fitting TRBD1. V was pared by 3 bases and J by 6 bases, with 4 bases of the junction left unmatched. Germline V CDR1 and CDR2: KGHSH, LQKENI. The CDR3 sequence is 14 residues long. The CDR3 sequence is CASSPGTDAGELFF. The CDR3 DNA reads TGTGCCAGCTCACCGGGGACAGATGCCGGGGAGCTGTTTTTT. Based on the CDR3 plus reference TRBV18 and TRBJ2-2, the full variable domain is NAGVMQNPRHLVRRRGQEARLRCSPMKGHSHVYWYRQLPEEGLKFMVYLQKENIIDESGMPKERFSAEFPKEGPSILRIQQVVRGDSAAYFCASSPGTDAGELFFGEGSRLTVL.

Here the CDR3 DNA reads TGTGCCATCAGTGGGGGACAGAGAAATCAGCCCCAGCATTTT. Protein product: CAISGGQRNQPQHF. The rearrangement joins TRBV10-3 to TRBJ1-5, with 7 bases lining up with TRBD1. The germline gives CDR1 ENHRY, CDR2 SYGVKD. This CDR3 is 14 amino acids long. J gave up 4 bases and V 4 bases, and 4 bases lay outside the gene matches.

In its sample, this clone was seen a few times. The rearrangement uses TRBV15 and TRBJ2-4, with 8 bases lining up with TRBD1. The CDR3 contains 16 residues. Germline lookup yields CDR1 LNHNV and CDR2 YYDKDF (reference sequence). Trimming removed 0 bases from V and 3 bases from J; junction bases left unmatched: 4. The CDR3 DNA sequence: TGTGCCACCAGCAGAGACCGACAGGGGAGCAAAAACATTCAGTACTTC. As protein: CATSRDRQGSKNIQYF.

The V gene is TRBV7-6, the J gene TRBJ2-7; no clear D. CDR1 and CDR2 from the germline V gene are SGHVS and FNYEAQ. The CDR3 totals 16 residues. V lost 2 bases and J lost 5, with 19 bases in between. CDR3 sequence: CASSLPPGDRSHEQYF. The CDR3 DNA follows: TGTGCCAGCAGCTTACCGCCTGGTGATCGAAGCCACGAGCAGTACTTC.

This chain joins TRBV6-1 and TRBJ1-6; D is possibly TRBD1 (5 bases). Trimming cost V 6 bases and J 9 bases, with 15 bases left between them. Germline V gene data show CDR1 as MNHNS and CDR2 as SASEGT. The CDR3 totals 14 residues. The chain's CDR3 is CASSQGGDGSPLHF. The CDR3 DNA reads TGTGCCAGCAGCCAAGGAGGGGATGGTTCACCCCTCCACTTT.

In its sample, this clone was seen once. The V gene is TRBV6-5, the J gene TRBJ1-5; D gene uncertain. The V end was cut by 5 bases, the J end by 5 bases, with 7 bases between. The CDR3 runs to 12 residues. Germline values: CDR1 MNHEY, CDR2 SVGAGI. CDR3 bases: TGTGCCAGCAGTACCCGGGATCAGCCCCAGCATTTT. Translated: CASSTRDQPQHF.

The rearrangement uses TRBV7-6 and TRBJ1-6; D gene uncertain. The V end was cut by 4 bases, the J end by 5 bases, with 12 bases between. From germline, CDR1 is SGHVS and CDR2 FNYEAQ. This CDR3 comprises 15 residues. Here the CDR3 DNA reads TGTGCCAGCAGCTCCCTACAAAGCGATAATTCACCCCTCCACTTT. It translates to CASSSLQSDNSPLHF.